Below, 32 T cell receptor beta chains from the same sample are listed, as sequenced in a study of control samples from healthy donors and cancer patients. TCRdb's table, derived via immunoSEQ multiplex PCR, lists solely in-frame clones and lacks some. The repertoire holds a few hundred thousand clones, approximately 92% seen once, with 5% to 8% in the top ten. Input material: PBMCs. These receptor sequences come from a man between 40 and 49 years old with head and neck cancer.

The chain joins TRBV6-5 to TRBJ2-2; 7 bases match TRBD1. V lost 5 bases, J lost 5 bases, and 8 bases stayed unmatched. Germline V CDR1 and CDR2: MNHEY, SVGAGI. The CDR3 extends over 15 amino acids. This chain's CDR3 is CASSPTGVWTGELFF. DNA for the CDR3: TGTGCCAGCAGTCCTACAGGGGTTTGGACCGGGGAGCTGTTTTTT.

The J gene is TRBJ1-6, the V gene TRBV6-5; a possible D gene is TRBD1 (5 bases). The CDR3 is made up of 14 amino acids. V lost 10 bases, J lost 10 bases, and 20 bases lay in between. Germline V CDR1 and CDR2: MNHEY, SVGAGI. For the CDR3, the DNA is TGTGCCACCGTTGCGGGGGGTGGGTTGTCACCCCTCCACTTT. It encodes CATVAGGGLSPLHF.

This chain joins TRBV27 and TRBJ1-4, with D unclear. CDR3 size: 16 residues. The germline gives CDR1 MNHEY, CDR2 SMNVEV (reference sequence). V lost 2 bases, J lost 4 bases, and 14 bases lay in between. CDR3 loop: CASSLGWGSDNEKLFF. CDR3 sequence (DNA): TGTGCCAGCAGTTTAGGTTGGGGTTCGGATAATGAAAAACTGTTTTTT.

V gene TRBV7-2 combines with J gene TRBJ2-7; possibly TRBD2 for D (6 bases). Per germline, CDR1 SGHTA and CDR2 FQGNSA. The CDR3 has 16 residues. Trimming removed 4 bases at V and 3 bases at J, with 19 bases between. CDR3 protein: CASSSIRTGDFYEQYF. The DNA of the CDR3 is TGTGCCAGCAGCTCGATCCGCACGGGGGACTTCTACGAGCAGTACTTC. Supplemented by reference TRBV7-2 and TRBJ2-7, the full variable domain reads GAGVSQSPSNKVTEKGKDVELRCDPISGHTALYWYRQSLGQGLEFLIYFQGNSAPDKSGLPSDRFSAERTGGSVSTLTIQRTQQEDSAVYLCASSSIRTGDFYEQYFGPGTRLTVT.

The CDR3 bases are TGTGCCAGCAGCGGAGGGGGGGGAGCAGCTTTCTTT. It translates to CASSGGGGAAFF. The V call is TRBV25-1, the J call TRBJ1-1, with D possibly TRBD1 on 6 matching bases. Trimming shortened V by 6 bases and J by 10 bases, and 15 bases separated the two germline ends. The CDR3 consists of 12 residues. CDR1 and CDR2 from the germline V gene are MGHDK and SYGVNS.

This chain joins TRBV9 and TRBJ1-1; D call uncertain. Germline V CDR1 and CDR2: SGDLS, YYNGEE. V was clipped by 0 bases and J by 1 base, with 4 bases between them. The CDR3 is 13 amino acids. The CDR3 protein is CASSVDQNTEAFF. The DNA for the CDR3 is TGTGCCAGCAGCGTAGATCAGAACACTGAAGCTTTCTTT.

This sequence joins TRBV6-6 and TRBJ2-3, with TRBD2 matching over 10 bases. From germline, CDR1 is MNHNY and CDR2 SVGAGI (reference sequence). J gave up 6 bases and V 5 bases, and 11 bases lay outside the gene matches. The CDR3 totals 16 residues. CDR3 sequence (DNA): TGTGCCAGCAGTCCTAAGAGCGGGGGGGCTTCGGATACGCAGTATTTT. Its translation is CASSPKSGGASDTQYF.

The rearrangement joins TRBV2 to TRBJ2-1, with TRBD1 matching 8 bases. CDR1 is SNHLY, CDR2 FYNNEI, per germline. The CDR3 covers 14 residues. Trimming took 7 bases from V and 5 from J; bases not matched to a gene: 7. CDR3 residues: CASIRTGSDNEQFF. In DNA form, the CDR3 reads TGTGCCAGCATCAGGACAGGGTCCGACAATGAGCAGTTCTTC.

The CDR3 DNA reads TGTGCCAGCAGACAAGGACCGGGACAGGGTTACGAGCAGTACTTC. Encoded protein: CASRQGPGQGYEQYF. The J gene is TRBJ2-7, the V gene TRBV7-2; 9 bases match TRBD1. The germline gives CDR1 SGHTA, CDR2 FQGNSA. The CDR3 sequence is 15 residues long. V was clipped by 6 bases and J by 4 bases; unmatched bases: 10.

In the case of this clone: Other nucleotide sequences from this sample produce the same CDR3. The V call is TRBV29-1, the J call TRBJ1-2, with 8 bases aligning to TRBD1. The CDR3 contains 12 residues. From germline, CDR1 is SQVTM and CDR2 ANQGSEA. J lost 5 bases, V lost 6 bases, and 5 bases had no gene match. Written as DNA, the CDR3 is TGCAGCGTCGGACAGGGCGGGTATGGCTACACCTTC. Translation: CSVGQGGYGYTF.

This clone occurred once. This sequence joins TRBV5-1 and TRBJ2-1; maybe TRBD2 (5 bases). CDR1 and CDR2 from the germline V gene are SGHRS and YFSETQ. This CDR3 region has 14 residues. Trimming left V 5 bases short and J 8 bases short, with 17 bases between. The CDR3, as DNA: TGCGCCAGCAGTTCCCGGGCAGGAGGACATGAGCAGTTCTTC. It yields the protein CASSSRAGGHEQFF. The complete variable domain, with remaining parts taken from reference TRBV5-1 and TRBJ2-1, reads KAGVTQTPRYLIKTRGQQVTLSCSPISGHRSVSWYQQTPGQGLQFLFEYFSETQRNKGNFPGRFSGRQFSNSRSEMNVSTLELGDSALYLCASSSRAGGHEQFFGPGTRLTVL.

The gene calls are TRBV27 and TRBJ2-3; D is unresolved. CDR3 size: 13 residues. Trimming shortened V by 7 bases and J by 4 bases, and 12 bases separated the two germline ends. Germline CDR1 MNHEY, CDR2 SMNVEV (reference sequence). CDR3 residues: CASTPTRSDTQYF. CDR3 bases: TGTGCCAGCACACCCACTCGGTCAGATACGCAGTATTTT.

The CDR3 spells CAISEVQGNTEAFF. The DNA of the CDR3 is TGTGCCATCAGTGAGGTTCAGGGGAACACTGAAGCTTTCTTT. This chain links TRBV10-3 with TRBJ1-1; the D gene is possibly TRBD1 (5 bases). The CDR3 consists of 14 residues. The V gene's germline CDR1 is ENHRY and CDR2 SYGVKD. V was clipped by 2 bases and J by 1 base, with 8 bases between them.

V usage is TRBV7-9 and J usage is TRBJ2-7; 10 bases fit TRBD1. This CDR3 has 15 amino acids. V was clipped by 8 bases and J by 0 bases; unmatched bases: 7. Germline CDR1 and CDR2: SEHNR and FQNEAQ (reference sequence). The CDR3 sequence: CASYTGTGDSYEQYF. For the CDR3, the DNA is TGTGCCAGCTACACCGGGACAGGGGACTCCTACGAGCAGTACTTC.

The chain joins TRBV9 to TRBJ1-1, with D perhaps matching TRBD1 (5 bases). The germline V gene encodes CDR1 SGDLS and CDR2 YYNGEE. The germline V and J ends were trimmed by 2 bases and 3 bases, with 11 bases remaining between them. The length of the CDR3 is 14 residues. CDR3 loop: CASSVRDEDTEAFF. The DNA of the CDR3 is TGTGCCAGCAGCGTCAGGGATGAAGACACTGAAGCTTTCTTT.

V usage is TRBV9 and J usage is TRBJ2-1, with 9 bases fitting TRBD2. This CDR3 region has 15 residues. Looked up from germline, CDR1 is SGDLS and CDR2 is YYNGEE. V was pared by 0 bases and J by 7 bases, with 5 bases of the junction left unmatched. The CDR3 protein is CASSVVSGSRNEQFF. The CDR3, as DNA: TGTGCCAGCAGCGTAGTTAGCGGGAGTCGGAATGAGCAGTTCTTC.

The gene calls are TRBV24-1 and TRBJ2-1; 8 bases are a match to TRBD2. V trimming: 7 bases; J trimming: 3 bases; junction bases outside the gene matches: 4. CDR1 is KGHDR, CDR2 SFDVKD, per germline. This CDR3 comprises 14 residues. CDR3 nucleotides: TGTGCCACCAGGGGGCGGGAGGACTACAATGAGCAGTTCTTC. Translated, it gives CATRGREDYNEQFF.

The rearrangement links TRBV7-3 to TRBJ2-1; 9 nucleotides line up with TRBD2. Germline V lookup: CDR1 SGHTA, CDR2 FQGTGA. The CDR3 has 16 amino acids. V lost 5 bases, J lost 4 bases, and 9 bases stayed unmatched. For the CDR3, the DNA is TGTGCCAGCAGCCGAGGGGCGGGAGGGGTTTACAATGAGCAGTTCTTC. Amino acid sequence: CASSRGAGGVYNEQFF. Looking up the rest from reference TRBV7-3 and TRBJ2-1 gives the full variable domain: GAGVSQTPSNKVTEKGKYVELRCDPISGHTALYWYRQSLGQGPEFLIYFQGTGAADDSGLPNDRFFAVRPEGSVSTLKIQRTERGDSAVYLCASSRGAGGVYNEQFFGPGTRLTVL.

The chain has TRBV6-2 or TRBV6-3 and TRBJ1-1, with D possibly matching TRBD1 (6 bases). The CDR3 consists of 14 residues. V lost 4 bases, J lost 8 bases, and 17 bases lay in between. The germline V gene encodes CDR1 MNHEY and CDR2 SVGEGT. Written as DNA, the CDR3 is TGTGCCAGCAGTTCACAAGGGGGACCCAAAGAAGCTTTCTTT. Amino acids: CASSSQGGPKEAFF.

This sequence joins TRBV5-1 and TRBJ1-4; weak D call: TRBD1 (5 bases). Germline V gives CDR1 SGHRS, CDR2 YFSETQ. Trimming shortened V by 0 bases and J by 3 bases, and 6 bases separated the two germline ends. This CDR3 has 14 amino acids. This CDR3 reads CASSLGQPNEKLFF. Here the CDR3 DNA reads TGCGCCAGCAGCTTGGGACAGCCTAATGAAAAACTGTTTTTT.

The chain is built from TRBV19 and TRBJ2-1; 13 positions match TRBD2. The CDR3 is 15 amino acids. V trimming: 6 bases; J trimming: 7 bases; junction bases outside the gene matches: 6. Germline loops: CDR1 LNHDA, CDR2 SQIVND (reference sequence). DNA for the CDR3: TGTGCCAGTAGCACTAGCGGGGGGGCATGGAATGAGCAGTTCTTC. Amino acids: CASSTSGGAWNEQFF.

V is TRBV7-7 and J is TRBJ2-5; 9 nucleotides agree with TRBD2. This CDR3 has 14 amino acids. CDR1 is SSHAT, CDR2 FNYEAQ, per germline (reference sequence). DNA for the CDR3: TGTGCTAGCGGGGGCCCATCGCTCCAAGAGACCCAGTACTTC. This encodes CASGGPSLQETQYF.

The CDR3 loop reads CASSSPPGHSSYNSPLHF. The CDR3 bases are TGTGCCAGCAGTTCCCCTCCAGGACACAGCTCCTATAATTCACCCCTCCACTTT. The V gene is TRBV28, the J gene TRBJ1-6, with D possibly matching TRBD1 (5 bases). The V gene lost 4 bases and the J gene lost 0 bases, with 16 bases spanning the gap. CDR1 and CDR2 from the germline V gene are MDHEN and SYDVKM. CDR3 length equals 18 residues.

The CDR3 bases are TGTGCCGGTGGTGACCATAATTCACCCCTCCACTTT. It yields the protein CAGGDHNSPLHF. The J gene is TRBJ1-6, the V gene TRBV28; D is ambiguous. The V gene lost 11 bases and the J gene lost 5 bases, with 10 bases spanning the gap. The V gene's germline CDR1 is MDHEN and CDR2 SYDVKM. This CDR3 contains 12 residues.

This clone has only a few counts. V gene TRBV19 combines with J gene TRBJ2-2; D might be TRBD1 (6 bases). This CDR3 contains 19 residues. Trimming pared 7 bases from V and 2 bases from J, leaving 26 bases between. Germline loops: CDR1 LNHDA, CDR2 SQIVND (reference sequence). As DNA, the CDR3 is TGTGCCAGTATTGCACTTAAGGGGGTAATGGGATTTAACACCGGGGAGCTGTTTTTT. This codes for CASIALKGVMGFNTGELFF.

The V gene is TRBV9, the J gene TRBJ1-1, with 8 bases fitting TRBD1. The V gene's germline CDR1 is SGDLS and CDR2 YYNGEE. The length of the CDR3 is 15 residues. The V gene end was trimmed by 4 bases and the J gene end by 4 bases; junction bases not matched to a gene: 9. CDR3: CASSPRRTGRTEAFF. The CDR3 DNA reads TGTGCCAGCAGCCCCCGAAGGACAGGGCGCACTGAAGCTTTCTTT.

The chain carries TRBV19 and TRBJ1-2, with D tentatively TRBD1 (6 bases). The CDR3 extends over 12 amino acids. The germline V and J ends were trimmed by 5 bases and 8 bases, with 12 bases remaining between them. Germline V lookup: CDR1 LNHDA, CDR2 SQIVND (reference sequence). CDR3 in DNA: TGTGCCAGTAGTGATCAGGGGCGAGGCTACACCTTC. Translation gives CASSDQGRGYTF.

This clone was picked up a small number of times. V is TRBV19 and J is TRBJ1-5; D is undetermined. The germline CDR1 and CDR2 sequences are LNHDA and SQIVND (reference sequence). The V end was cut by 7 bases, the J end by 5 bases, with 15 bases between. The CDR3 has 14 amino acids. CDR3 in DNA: TGTGCCAGTAAGCGGTGGAATAGTGATCAGCCCCAGCATTTT. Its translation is CASKRWNSDQPQHF.

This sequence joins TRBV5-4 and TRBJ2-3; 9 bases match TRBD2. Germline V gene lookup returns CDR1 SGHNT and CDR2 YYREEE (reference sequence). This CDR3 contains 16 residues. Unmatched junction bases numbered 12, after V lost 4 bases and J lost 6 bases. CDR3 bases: TGTGCCAGCAGCCTGGGGGTCGGGACTAGCTTGGATACGCAGTATTTT. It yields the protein CASSLGVGTSLDTQYF.

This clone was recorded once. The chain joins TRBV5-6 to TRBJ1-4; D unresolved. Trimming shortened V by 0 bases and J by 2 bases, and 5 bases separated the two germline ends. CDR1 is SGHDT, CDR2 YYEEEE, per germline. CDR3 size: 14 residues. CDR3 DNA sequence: TGTGCCAGCAGCTTGGGGAGTACTAATGAAAAACTGTTTTTT. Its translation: CASSLGSTNEKLFF.

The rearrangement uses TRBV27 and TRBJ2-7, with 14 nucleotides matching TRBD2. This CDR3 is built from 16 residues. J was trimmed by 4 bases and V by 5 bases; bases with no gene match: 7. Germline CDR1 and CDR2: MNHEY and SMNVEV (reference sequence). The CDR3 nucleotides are TGTGCCAGCAGTCTCGGGACTAGCGGGAGTCGGTACGAGCAGTACTTC. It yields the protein CASSLGTSGSRYEQYF.

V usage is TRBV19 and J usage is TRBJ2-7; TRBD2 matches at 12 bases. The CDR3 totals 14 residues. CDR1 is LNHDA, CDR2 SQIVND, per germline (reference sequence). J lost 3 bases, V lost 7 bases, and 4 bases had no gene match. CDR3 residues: CASTKTSGSYEQYF. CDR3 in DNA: TGTGCCAGTACCAAGACTAGCGGGAGCTACGAGCAGTACTTC.